These 17 T cell receptor beta chains share one sample of origin, sequenced in a study of blood T cell repertoires in COVID-19. The protocol was immunoSEQ multiplex PCR, while the TCRdb copy is restricted to in-frame clones and leaves out a portion. The sample contains about 130,000 clones, roughly four fifths of which appear only once. The sample comprised peripheral blood. These receptors all come from a woman aged 45 to 65 with acute or convalescent COVID-19.

This rearrangement joins TRBV3-1 (or the pseudogene TRBV3-2) to TRBJ2-3; 9 nucleotides line up with TRBD1. Germline V gene sequence: CDR1 LGHDT, CDR2 YNNKEL (reference sequence). The CDR3 extends over 15 amino acids. The V segment lost 3 bases and the J segment 3 bases; nucleotides outside the gene matches: 4. CDR3 loop: CASSQPGQGTDTQYF. The CDR3 coding sequence is TGTGCCAGCAGCCAGCCGGGACAGGGAACAGATACGCAGTATTTT.

The chain joins TRBV6-5 to TRBJ2-6; TRBD1 aligns across 11 bases. Germline-derived CDR1 and CDR2 are MNHEY and SVGAGI. This CDR3 region has 15 residues. V gave up 7 bases and J gave up 10 bases; unmatched junction bases: 9. The DNA of the CDR3 is TGTGCCAGCACCCCCGGGACAGGGGGTCCTAACGTCCTGACTTTC. Residues: CASTPGTGGPNVLTF.

The gene calls are TRBV28 and TRBJ2-7; maybe TRBD2 (5 bases). Germline V CDR1 and CDR2: MDHEN, SYDVKM. The V and J ends lost 2 bases and 0 bases respectively, with 14 bases between them. There are 16 residues in the CDR3. The CDR3 protein is CASSLGVVGLSYEQYF. The CDR3 DNA is TGTGCCAGCAGTTTAGGAGTGGTTGGACTCTCCTACGAGCAGTACTTC.

This chain joins TRBV28 and TRBJ1-4; 10 nucleotides match TRBD1. The germline gives CDR1 MDHEN, CDR2 SYDVKM. The CDR3 length is 15 residues. V trimming: 4 bases; J trimming: 5 bases; junction bases outside the gene matches: 4. In nucleotides, the CDR3 is TGTGCCAGCAGTTCCTCGGGACAGGGGAATGAAAAACTGTTTTTT. Its translation is CASSSSGQGNEKLFF.

This clone was counted a single time. The V and J genes are TRBV19 and TRBJ2-2; D not resolved. This CDR3 region has 16 residues. Germline assignment: CDR1 LNHDA and CDR2 SQIVND (reference sequence). Trimming took off 1 base at V and 0 bases at J, with 9 bases between the two ends. The CDR3 spells CASSIARTPNTGELFF. The CDR3 coding sequence is TGTGCCAGTAGTATAGCAAGAACACCGAACACCGGGGAGCTGTTTTTT.

This clone was found once. The V and J genes are TRBV6-5 and TRBJ2-1; no firm D call. The length of the CDR3 is 14 residues. The V gene lost 6 bases and the J gene lost 8 bases, with 17 bases spanning the gap. Germline loops: CDR1 MNHEY, CDR2 SVGAGI. CDR3 amino acids: CASSPAKRPHEQFF. CDR3 DNA sequence: TGTGCCAGCAGCCCAGCGAAGAGGCCCCATGAGCAGTTCTTC.

The V and J genes are TRBV19 and TRBJ2-1; TRBD2 matches at 14 bases. Germline CDR1 LNHDA, CDR2 SQIVND (reference sequence). V lost 5 bases to trimming and J lost 10 bases; unmatched junction nucleotides: 10. The CDR3 runs 16 residues. CDR3 DNA sequence: TGTGCCAGTAGTGCGTCCGGGACTAGCGGGGGAGTGGAGCAGTTCTTC. Translated: CASSASGTSGGVEQFF.

The gene calls are TRBV24-1 and TRBJ1-4; 7 bases are shared with TRBD1. This CDR3 region has 15 residues. Unmatched junction bases numbered 3, after V lost 3 bases and J lost 3 bases. Germline assignment: CDR1 KGHDR and CDR2 SFDVKD. The CDR3 DNA is TGTGCCACCAGTGATCAGACAGGGCCTAATGAAAAACTGTTTTTT. Translating gives CATSDQTGPNEKLFF.

This clone occurred a few times. The chain joins TRBV19 to TRBJ2-2; 7 positions match TRBD1. V gave up 6 bases and J gave up 3 bases; unmatched junction bases: 10. CDR3 length: 16 amino acids. The V gene's germline CDR1 is LNHDA and CDR2 SQIVND (reference sequence). The CDR3 DNA reads TGTGCCAGTAGCAATAGGGGCAGGGGGTACACCGGGGAGCTGTTTTTT. Amino acids: CASSNRGRGYTGELFF.

The chain uses TRBV7-9 and TRBJ2-3; 7 bases match TRBD1. CDR1 is SEHNR, CDR2 FQNEAQ, per germline (reference sequence). The CDR3 extends over 16 amino acids. Germline trimming cut 4 bases from V and 0 bases from J; bases unmatched to any gene: 7. CDR3 sequence: CASSSSDRSSTDTQYF. In DNA, the CDR3 is TGTGCCAGCAGCTCGTCGGACAGGTCTAGCACAGATACGCAGTATTTT.

This clone was detected a few times. This sample includes further DNA sequences coding for the same CDR3. The V and J genes are TRBV30 and TRBJ1-5; TRBD1 might be the D (6 bases). There are 14 residues in the CDR3. V gave up 0 bases and J gave up 5 bases, with 11 bases separating them. Germline V gene data show CDR1 as GTSNPN and CDR2 as SVGIG (reference sequence). For the CDR3, the DNA is TGTGCCTGGAGTGTCAGGGGTTTCTATCAGCCCCAGCATTTT. Translation: CAWSVRGFYQPQHF.

This clone was seen just once. The chain has TRBV6-6 and TRBJ1-5, with unresolved D. This CDR3 region has 16 residues. Trimming stripped 5 bases from V and 3 bases from J, with 17 bases between. Germline V lookup: CDR1 MNHNY, CDR2 SVGAGI (reference sequence). The chain's CDR3 is CASSQSEGPPNQPQHF. The CDR3 region has the DNA TGTGCCAGCAGTCAGAGCGAAGGTCCTCCCAATCAGCCCCAGCATTTT.

V is TRBV6-5 and J is TRBJ1-4; TRBD1 is a possible D gene (6 bases). Germline V CDR1 and CDR2: MNHEY, SVGAGI. Between the trimmed V and J ends, which lost 6 bases and 4 bases, there was a span of 9 bases. The CDR3 loop spans 13 amino acids. CDR3 bases: TGTGCCAGCAGGGCAGGGGTTAATGAAAAACTGTTTTTT. Residues: CASRAGVNEKLFF.

J is TRBJ2-1 and V is TRBV7-2; 9 bases fit TRBD2. From germline, CDR1 is SGHTA and CDR2 FQGNSA. J lost 7 bases, V lost 7 bases, and 20 bases had no gene match. The length of the CDR3 is 18 residues. Written as DNA, the CDR3 is TGTGCCAGCACCCAAAGGGTCGCGGGGGGGTTATTAGGGAATGAGCAGTTCTTC. This codes for CASTQRVAGGLLGNEQFF.

The chain recombines TRBV29-1 with TRBJ1-3; the D gene is possibly TRBD1 (5 bases). This CDR3 has 14 residues. Trimming took 2 bases from V and 3 from J, leaving 11 bases between them. Per germline, CDR1 SQVTM and CDR2 ANQGSEA. CDR3 nucleotides: TGCAGCGTTGAACTGGGCAGGGTTGGAAACACCATATATTTT. Translation gives CSVELGRVGNTIYF.

The rearrangement uses TRBV5-1 and TRBJ2-3, with D maybe TRBD1 (5 bases). Trimming removed 0 bases at V and 3 bases at J, with 8 bases between. The CDR3 is 14 residues long. Germline assignment: CDR1 SGHRS and CDR2 YFSETQ. CDR3 protein: CASSLATVTDTQYF. The CDR3 nucleotides read TGCGCCAGCAGCTTGGCGACAGTAACAGATACGCAGTATTTT. Variable domain in full (rest from reference TRBV5-1 and TRBJ2-3): KAGVTQTPRYLIKTRGQQVTLSCSPISGHRSVSWYQQTPGQGLQFLFEYFSETQRNKGNFPGRFSGRQFSNSRSEMNVSTLELGDSALYLCASSLATVTDTQYFGPGTRLTVL.

V and J are TRBV2 and TRBJ1-2, with TRBD1 as a possible D gene (6 bases). The V end was cut by 4 bases, the J end by 6 bases, with 15 bases between. Germline V gene lookup returns CDR1 SNHLY and CDR2 FYNNEI. The CDR3 totals 14 residues. The CDR3 loop reads CASSGPGQEHGYTF. The CDR3 DNA reads as TGTGCCAGCAGTGGACCGGGACAAGAGCATGGCTACACCTTC.